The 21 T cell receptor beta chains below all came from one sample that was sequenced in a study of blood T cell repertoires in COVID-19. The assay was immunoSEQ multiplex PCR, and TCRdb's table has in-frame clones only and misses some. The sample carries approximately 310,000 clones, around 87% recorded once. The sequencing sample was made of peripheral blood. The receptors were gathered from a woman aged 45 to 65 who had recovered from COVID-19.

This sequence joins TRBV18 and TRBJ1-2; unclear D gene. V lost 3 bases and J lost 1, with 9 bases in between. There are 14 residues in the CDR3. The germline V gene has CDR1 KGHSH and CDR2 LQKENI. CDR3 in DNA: TGTGCCAGCTCACCTCAGACGGGTAACTATGGCTACACCTTC. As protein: CASSPQTGNYGYTF.

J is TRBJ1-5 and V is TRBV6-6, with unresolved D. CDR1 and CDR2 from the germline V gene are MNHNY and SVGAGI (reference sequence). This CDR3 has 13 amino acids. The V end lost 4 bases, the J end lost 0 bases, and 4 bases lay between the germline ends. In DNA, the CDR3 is TGTGCCAGCAGTTTCATTAGCAATCAGCCCCAGCATTTT. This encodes CASSFISNQPQHF.

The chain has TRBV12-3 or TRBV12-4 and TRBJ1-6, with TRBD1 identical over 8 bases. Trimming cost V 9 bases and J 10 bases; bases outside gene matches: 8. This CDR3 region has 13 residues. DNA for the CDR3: TGTGCCAGTTCCCAGGGGGCTGGGTCACCCCTCCACTTT. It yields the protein CASSQGAGSPLHF.

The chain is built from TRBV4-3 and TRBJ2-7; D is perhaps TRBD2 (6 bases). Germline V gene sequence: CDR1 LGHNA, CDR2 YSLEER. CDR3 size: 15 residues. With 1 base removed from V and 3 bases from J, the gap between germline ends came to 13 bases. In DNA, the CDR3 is TGCGCCAGCAGCCAAGCCCGGGACTCGCTCTACGAGCAGTACTTC. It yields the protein CASSQARDSLYEQYF.

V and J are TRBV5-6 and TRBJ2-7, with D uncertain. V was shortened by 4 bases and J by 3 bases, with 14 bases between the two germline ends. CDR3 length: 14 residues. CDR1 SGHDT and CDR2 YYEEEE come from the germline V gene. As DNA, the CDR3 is TGTGCCAGCAGCCTAGACGGAGACCGCTACGAGCAGTACTTC. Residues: CASSLDGDRYEQYF. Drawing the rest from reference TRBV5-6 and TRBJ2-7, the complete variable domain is DAGVTQSPTHLIKTRGQQVTLRCSPKSGHDTVSWYQQALGQGPQFIFQYYEEEERQRGNFPDRFSGHQFPNYSSELNVNALLLGDSALYLCASSLDGDRYEQYFGPGTRLTVT.

CDR3 sequence: CASSRAQIAADTQYF. CDR3 DNA: TGCGCCAGCAGCCGCGCGCAGATAGCGGCAGATACGCAGTATTTT. The V gene is TRBV4-3, the J gene TRBJ2-3; weak D call: TRBD2 (6 bases). The CDR3 is 15 amino acids. Looked up from germline, CDR1 is LGHNA and CDR2 is YSLEER. V gave up 4 bases and J gave up 4 bases, with 15 bases separating them.

The CDR3, as DNA: TGTGCCAGCAGCCCACCCACCAGGGAGACCCAGTACTTC. This sequence encodes CASSPPTRETQYF. The rearrangement uses TRBV28 and TRBJ2-5, with no clear D. Trimming left V 6 bases short and J 5 bases short, with 13 bases between. The CDR3 runs 13 residues. Germline CDR1 and CDR2: MDHEN and SYDVKM. Using reference TRBV28 and TRBJ2-5 for the parts outside the CDR3, the full variable domain is DVKVTQSSRYLVKRTGEKVFLECVQDMDHENMFWYRQDPGLGLRLIYFSYDVKMKEKGDIPEGYSVSREKKERFSLILESASTNQTSMYLCASSPPTRETQYFGPGTRLLVL.

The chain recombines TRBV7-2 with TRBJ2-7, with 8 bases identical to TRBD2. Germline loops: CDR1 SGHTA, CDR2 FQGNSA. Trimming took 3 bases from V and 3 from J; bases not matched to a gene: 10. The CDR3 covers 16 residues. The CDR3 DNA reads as TGTGCCAGCAGCTTTCTCAGTCTAGCGGGTTTCTACGAGCAGTACTTC. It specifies CASSFLSLAGFYEQYF.

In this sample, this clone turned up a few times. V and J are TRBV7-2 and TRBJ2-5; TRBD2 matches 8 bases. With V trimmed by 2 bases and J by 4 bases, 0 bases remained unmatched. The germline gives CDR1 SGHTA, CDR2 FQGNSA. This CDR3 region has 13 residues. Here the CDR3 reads CASSLLAGETQYF. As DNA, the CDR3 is TGTGCCAGCAGCTTACTAGCGGGAGAGACCCAGTACTTC.

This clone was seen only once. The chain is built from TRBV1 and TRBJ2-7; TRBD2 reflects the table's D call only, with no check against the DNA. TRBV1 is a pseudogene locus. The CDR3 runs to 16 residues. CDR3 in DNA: TGCGTCTTACACAAGGGCGGGGGCTCATCTAGCTACGAGCAGTACTTC. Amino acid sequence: CVLHKGGGSSSYEQYF.

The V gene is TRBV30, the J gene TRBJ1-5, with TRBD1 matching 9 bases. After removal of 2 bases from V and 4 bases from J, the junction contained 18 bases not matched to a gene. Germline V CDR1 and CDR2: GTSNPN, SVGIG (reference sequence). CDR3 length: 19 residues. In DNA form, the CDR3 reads TGTGCCTGGAGTCCCTACAGGGGGCGCGTCCTGCAACAGAATCAGCCCCAGCATTTT. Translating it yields CAWSPYRGRVLQQNQPQHF.

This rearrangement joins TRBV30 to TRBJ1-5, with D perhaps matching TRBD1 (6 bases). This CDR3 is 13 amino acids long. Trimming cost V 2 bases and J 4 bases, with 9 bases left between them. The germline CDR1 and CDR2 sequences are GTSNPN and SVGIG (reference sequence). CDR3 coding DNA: TGTGCCTGGAGTCCGGACAGAAATCAGCCCCAGCATTTT. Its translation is CAWSPDRNQPQHF.

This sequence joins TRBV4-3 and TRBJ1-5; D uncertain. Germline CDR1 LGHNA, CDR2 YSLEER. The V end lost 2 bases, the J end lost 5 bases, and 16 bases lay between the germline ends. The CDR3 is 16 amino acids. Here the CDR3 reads CASSQTIGELYQPQHF. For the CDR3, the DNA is TGCGCCAGCAGCCAAACGATCGGGGAACTGTATCAGCCCCAGCATTTT.

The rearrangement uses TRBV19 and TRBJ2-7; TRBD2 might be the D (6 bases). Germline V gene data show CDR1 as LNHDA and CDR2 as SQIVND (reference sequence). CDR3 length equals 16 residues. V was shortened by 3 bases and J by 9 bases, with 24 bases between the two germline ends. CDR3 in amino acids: CASSIGGILGPRAQYF. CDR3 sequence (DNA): TGTGCCAGTAGTATCGGCGGGATCTTGGGGCCTAGGGCGCAGTACTTC.

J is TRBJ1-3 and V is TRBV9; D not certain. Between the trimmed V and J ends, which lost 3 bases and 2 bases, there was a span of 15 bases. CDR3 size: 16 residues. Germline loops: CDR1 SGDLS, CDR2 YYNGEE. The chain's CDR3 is CASSGEDGDPGNTIYF. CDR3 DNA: TGTGCCAGCAGCGGAGAAGACGGAGACCCTGGAAACACCATATATTTT. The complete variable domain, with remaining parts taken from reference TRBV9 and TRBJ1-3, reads DSGVTQTPKHLITATGQRVTLRCSPRSGDLSVYWYQQSLDQGLQFLIQYYNGEERAKGNILERFSAQQFPDLHSELNLSSLELGDSALYFCASSGEDGDPGNTIYFGEGSWLTVV.

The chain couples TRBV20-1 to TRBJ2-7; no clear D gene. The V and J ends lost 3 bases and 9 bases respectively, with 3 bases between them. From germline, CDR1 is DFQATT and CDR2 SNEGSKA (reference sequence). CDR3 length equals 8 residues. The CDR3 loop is CSASGQYF. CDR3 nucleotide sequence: TGCAGTGCTAGCGGGCAGTACTTC.

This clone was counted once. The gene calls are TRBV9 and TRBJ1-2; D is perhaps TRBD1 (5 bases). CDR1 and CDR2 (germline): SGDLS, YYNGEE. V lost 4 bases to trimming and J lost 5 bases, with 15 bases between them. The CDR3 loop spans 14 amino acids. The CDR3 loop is CASSLDGRGYGYTF. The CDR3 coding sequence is TGTGCCAGCAGCCTGGACGGAAGGGGATATGGCTACACCTTC.

In DNA, the CDR3 is TGCGCCAGCAGTCAGGGACAGGAGATTAATAATTCACCCCTCCACTTT. This translates into CASSQGQEINNSPLHF. The V call is TRBV23-1, the J call TRBJ1-6, with TRBD1 matching 8 bases. TRBV23-1 is treated as an ORF (open reading frame) with a function not yet certain. The CDR3 consists of 16 residues. V lost 3 bases and J lost 5; bases outside the gene matches: 6.

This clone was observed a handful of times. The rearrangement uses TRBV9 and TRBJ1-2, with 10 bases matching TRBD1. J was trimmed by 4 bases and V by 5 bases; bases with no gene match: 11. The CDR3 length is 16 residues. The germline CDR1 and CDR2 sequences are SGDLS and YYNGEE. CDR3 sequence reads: CASSSDRGLLSYGYTF. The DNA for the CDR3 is TGTGCCAGCAGTTCTGACAGGGGGCTGCTTAGCTATGGCTACACCTTC.

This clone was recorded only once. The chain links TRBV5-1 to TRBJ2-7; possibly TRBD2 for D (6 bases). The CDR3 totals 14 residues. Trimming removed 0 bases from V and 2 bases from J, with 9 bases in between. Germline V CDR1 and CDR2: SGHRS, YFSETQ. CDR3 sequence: CASSLVASAYEQYF. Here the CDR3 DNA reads TGCGCCAGCAGCTTGGTCGCTAGCGCCTACGAGCAGTACTTC.

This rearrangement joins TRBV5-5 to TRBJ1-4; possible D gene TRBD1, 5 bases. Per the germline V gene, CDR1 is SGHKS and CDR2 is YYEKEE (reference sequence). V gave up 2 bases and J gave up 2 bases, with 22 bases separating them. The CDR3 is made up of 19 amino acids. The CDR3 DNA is TGTGCCAGCAGCTTACCGACAGCACCCAGACCCAACACTAATGAAAAACTGTTTTTT. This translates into CASSLPTAPRPNTNEKLFF. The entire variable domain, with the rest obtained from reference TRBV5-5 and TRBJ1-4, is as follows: DAGVTQSPTHLIKTRGQQVTLRCSPISGHKSVSWYQQVLGQGPQFIFQYYEKEERGRGNFPDRFSARQFPNYSSELNVNALLLGDSALYLCASSLPTAPRPNTNEKLFFGSGTQLSVL.